The 2 T cell receptor beta chains in this list originate from one sample, sequenced in a study of coeliac disease. Clones were read by immunoSEQ multiplex PCR, and TCRdb kept only the in-frame ones, dropping some. The table includes roughly 6,600 clones, 63% detected once. Specimen: lamina propria lymphocytes from the gut. The source of these receptors is a woman in her sixties with active celiac disease.

The V call is TRBV18, the J call TRBJ2-7; the match to TRBD1 covers 8 bases. CDR3 length: 18 residues. Looked up from germline, CDR1 is KGHSH and CDR2 is LQKENI. Trimming removed 3 bases from V and 3 bases from J; junction bases left unmatched: 16. CDR3 bases: TGTGCCAGCTCACCTCAATACTGGGGCGGGACAGGCCACTACGAGCAGTACTTC. Translating gives CASSPQYWGGTGHYEQYF.

The V gene is TRBV30, the J gene TRBJ2-5, with D maybe TRBD2 (5 bases). This CDR3 is 14 amino acids long. The germline CDR1 and CDR2 sequences are GTSNPN and SVGIG (reference sequence). Deletions cut 0 bases from V and 4 bases from J, with 12 bases between. CDR3 residues: CAWSVGGGAETQYF. The CDR3 DNA follows: TGTGCCTGGAGTGTAGGCGGAGGCGCAGAGACCCAGTACTTC. The full variable domain, completed using reference TRBV30 and TRBJ2-5, is SQTIHQWPATLVQPVGSPLSLECTVEGTSNPNLYWYRQAAGRGLQLLFYSVGIGQISSEVPQNLSASRPQDRQFILSSKKLLLSDSGFYLCAWSVGGGAETQYFGPGTRLLVL.